This T cell receptor beta chain was documented in a study of T cells of healthy individuals. This clonotype came up many times. Trimming shortened V by 3 bases and J by 12 bases, and 22 bases separated the two germline ends. CDR3 length: 15 residues. Per germline, CDR1 SGDLS and CDR2 YYNGEE. Each CDR3 protein is one row after TCRdb ran MiXCR on the 5' RACE reads. The sample lists some 69,000 distinct CDR3 sequences, under 20% occurring once. The TCR originated in a human donor in good health. This sequence joins TRBV9 and TRBJ2-1, with a possible D match to TRBD1 (6 bases). The chain's CDR3 is CASSATGTPGQGQFF. CDR3 nucleotides: TGTGCCAGCAGCGCCACAGGGACACCTGGGCAGGGGCAGTTCTTC.